These 32 T cell receptor beta chains share one sample of origin, sequenced in a study of T cell responses to AZD1222 COVID-19 vaccine. Using immunoSEQ multiplex PCR, the repertoire was profiled, and TCRdb retains in-frame clones only, with some absent. The table includes 99,000 or so clones, nearly 90% detected once. The sequenced sample was peripheral blood, obtained on day 0 of AZD1222 vaccination. The origin of the receptors is an adult in good health.

This rearrangement joins TRBV10-1 to TRBJ2-3; 12 bases map to TRBD2. The CDR3 length is 17 residues. Germline CDR1 and CDR2: WNHNN and SYGVQD (reference sequence). V was clipped by 6 bases and J by 2 bases; unmatched bases: 9. The CDR3 DNA follows: TGCGCCAGCAGGAGACTAGCGGGAGTCGCTCCCACAGATACGCAGTATTTT. Translation gives CASRRLAGVAPTDTQYF.

The chain couples TRBV7-9 to TRBJ2-6; the D gene is possibly TRBD2 (5 bases). CDR3 length: 15 residues. CDR1 is SEHNR and CDR2 is FQNEAQ in the germline V gene (reference sequence). The V end lost 5 bases, the J end lost 3 bases, and 11 bases lay between the germline ends. The CDR3 protein is CASSPGLRGANVLTF. The CDR3 DNA follows: TGTGCCAGCAGCCCTGGACTGCGTGGGGCCAACGTCCTGACTTTC. The variable domain in full, with the rest retrieved from reference TRBV7-9 and TRBJ2-6, is DTGVSQNPRHKITKRGQNVTFRCDPISEHNRLYWYRQTLGQGPEFLTYFQNEAQLEKSRLLSDRFSAERPKGSFSTLEIQRTEQGDSAMYLCASSPGLRGANVLTFGAGSRLTVL.

The chain joins TRBV5-8 to TRBJ1-2; D gene unclear. V was clipped by 4 bases and J by 2 bases, with 15 bases between them. Germline-derived CDR1 and CDR2 are SGHTS and YDEGEE. This CDR3 comprises 15 residues. The CDR3 bases are TGTGCCAGCAGCATGAGGACGTCGGTCAACTATGGCTACACCTTC. The encoded protein is CASSMRTSVNYGYTF.

The rearrangement links TRBV7-2 to TRBJ1-2; 7 bases map to TRBD1. Germline trimming cut 5 bases from V and 7 bases from J; bases unmatched to any gene: 10. Germline-derived CDR1 and CDR2 are SGHTA and FQGNSA. The CDR3 loop spans 14 amino acids. The CDR3: CASSKGWQGGGYTF. Here the CDR3 DNA reads TGTGCCAGCAGCAAAGGGTGGCAGGGGGGTGGCTACACCTTC.

The chain has TRBV29-1 and TRBJ1-1; D uncertain. The CDR3 is made up of 13 amino acids. Trimming cost V 4 bases and J 0 bases, with 9 bases left between them. The germline CDR1 and CDR2 sequences are SQVTM and ANQGSEA. CDR3 DNA: TGCAGCGTTGGAGTTCCGATGAACACTGAAGCTTTCTTT. Its protein product is CSVGVPMNTEAFF.

Only a few counts were recorded for this clone. V usage is TRBV7-2 and J usage is TRBJ1-2; D perhaps matches TRBD1 (6 bases). Trimming cost V 5 bases and J 6 bases, with 19 bases left between them. This CDR3 spans 15 amino acids. The V gene's germline CDR1 is SGHTA and CDR2 FQGNSA. The CDR3 is CASSQGGPRRDGYTF. The CDR3 DNA reads as TGTGCCAGCAGCCAAGGGGGGCCCCGGAGGGATGGCTACACCTTC.

This clone was counted a few times. The chain links TRBV6-4 to TRBJ2-2; D possibly corresponds to TRBD1 (6 bases). Trimming removed 2 bases from V and 7 bases from J, with 14 bases in between. Germline lookup yields CDR1 MRHNA and CDR2 SNTAGT. The CDR3 consists of 15 residues. The CDR3 loop reads CASSDGQGSSGELFF. The DNA of the CDR3 is TGTGCCAGCAGTGACGGGCAGGGGAGCAGCGGGGAGCTGTTTTTT.

This clone appeared a single time. The CDR3: CASSYDEQGAFSPLHF. The CDR3 DNA reads TGTGCCAGCAGTTATGACGAACAGGGCGCGTTTTCACCCCTCCACTTT. The J gene is TRBJ1-6, the V gene TRBV6-5; maybe TRBD1 (6 bases). This CDR3 spans 16 amino acids. Germline CDR1 MNHEY, CDR2 SVGAGI. V dropped 3 bases and J dropped 9 bases, with 18 bases sitting between them.

This chain links TRBV7-9 with TRBJ2-5; D is unresolved. This CDR3 spans 11 amino acids. CDR1 is SEHNR and CDR2 is FQNEAQ in the germline V gene (reference sequence). V was cut by 5 bases and J by 7 bases, with 8 bases left in between. The CDR3 loop reads CASSRQWTQYF. DNA of the CDR3: TGTGCCAGCAGCCGGCAGTGGACCCAGTACTTC.

As DNA, the CDR3 is TGTGCCAGCAGTGAAGGCCTAGCGGGGGTCCAAGAGACCCAGTACTTC. It yields the protein CASSEGLAGVQETQYF. V is TRBV2 and J is TRBJ2-5, with TRBD2 matching 10 bases. The J segment lost 1 base and the V segment lost 1 base, leaving 3 bases of the junction unmatched. The CDR3 contains 16 residues. From germline, CDR1 is SNHLY and CDR2 FYNNEI.

The chain employs TRBV24-1 and TRBJ1-3; the D is unclear. Trimming shortened V by 2 bases and J by 3 bases, and 7 bases separated the two germline ends. This CDR3 has 14 residues. The V gene's germline CDR1 is KGHDR and CDR2 SFDVKD. In DNA, the CDR3 is TGTGCCACCAGTGATTCTGGGAGTGGAAACACCATATATTTT. As protein: CATSDSGSGNTIYF.

This chain uses TRBV27 with TRBJ2-3; 9 bases are a match to TRBD2. This CDR3 contains 17 residues. Germline values: CDR1 MNHEY, CDR2 SMNVEV (reference sequence). After removal of 0 bases from V and 2 bases from J, the junction contained 6 bases not matched to a gene. CDR3 DNA: TGTGCCAGCAGTTTATCGAGACTAGCGGCCTTCACAGATACGCAGTATTTT. Its protein product is CASSLSRLAAFTDTQYF.

The chain links TRBV5-4 to TRBJ2-1, with unresolved D. This CDR3 comprises 12 residues. Trimming took 3 bases from V and 6 from J, leaving 7 bases between them. Germline CDR1 is SGHNT and CDR2 is YYREEE (reference sequence). The CDR3 here is CASSSNLNEQFF. Here the CDR3 DNA reads TGTGCCAGCAGCTCAAACCTCAATGAGCAGTTCTTC.

This clone has just a few counts. The genes are TRBV6-2 or TRBV6-3 and TRBJ1-1; D is uncertain. V lost 4 bases and J lost 3, with 3 bases in between. The length of the CDR3 is 11 residues. Germline-derived CDR1 and CDR2 are MNHEY and SVGEGT. CDR3 DNA sequence: TGTGCCAGCAGTTTAGACACTGAAGCTTTCTTT. Translation: CASSLDTEAFF.

V usage is TRBV3-1 (or the pseudogene TRBV3-2) and J usage is TRBJ1-1; D gene uncertain. Trimming took off 1 base at V and 0 bases at J, with 12 bases between the two ends. CDR1 and CDR2 from the germline V gene are LGHDT and YNNKEL (reference sequence). The CDR3 is 16 amino acids. The CDR3 sequence is CASSQARTAMNTEAFF. The CDR3 nucleotides are TGTGCCAGCAGCCAAGCACGTACAGCTATGAACACTGAAGCTTTCTTT.

This chain connects TRBV7-2 to TRBJ1-2; 7 bases line up with TRBD1. Germline trimming cut 4 bases from V and 3 bases from J; bases unmatched to any gene: 2. The length of the CDR3 is 13 residues. Germline V gene data show CDR1 as SGHTA and CDR2 as FQGNSA. The DNA for the CDR3 is TGTGCCAGCAGCTCGACAGGGTACTATGGCTACACCTTC. Protein: CASSSTGYYGYTF.

The chain joins TRBV5-1 to TRBJ1-2; D remains unclear. Deletions cut 0 bases from V and 4 bases from J, with 7 bases between. CDR3 length: 13 amino acids. Germline V gene data show CDR1 as SGHRS and CDR2 as YFSETQ. The CDR3 DNA is TGCGCCAGCAGCTTGGAGTCAGCCTATGGCTACACCTTC. The encoded protein is CASSLESAYGYTF.

The V and J genes are TRBV2 and TRBJ1-5; D is unresolved. This CDR3 region has 16 residues. Trimming removed 7 bases at V and 6 bases at J, with 22 bases between. Germline-derived CDR1 and CDR2 are SNHLY and FYNNEI. CDR3 sequence (DNA): TGTGCCAGCACCTTATTGACCCAGCCCGGTAGTCAGCCCCAGCATTTT. Amino acids: CASTLLTQPGSQPQHF. Variable domain in full (rest from reference TRBV2 and TRBJ1-5): EPEVTQTPSHQVTQMGQEVILRCVPISNHLYFYWYRQILGQKVEFLVSFYNNEISEKSEIFDDQFSVERPDGSNFTLKIRSTKLEDSAMYFCASTLLTQPGSQPQHFGDGTRLSIL.

V gene TRBV3-1 (or the pseudogene TRBV3-2) combines with J gene TRBJ2-7; 8 positions match TRBD1. This CDR3 has 15 amino acids. CDR1 and CDR2 (germline): LGHDT, YNNKEL (reference sequence). Trimming took 0 bases from V and 5 from J; bases not matched to a gene: 6. CDR3 protein: CASSQDGRGRDEQYF. CDR3 nucleotide sequence: TGTGCCAGCAGCCAAGACGGCAGGGGGCGCGACGAGCAGTACTTC.

The V gene is TRBV9, the J gene TRBJ1-5; no clear D. V lost 3 bases to trimming and J lost 2 bases, with 12 bases between them. This CDR3 region has 15 residues. The germline V gene has CDR1 SGDLS and CDR2 YYNGEE. DNA of the CDR3: TGTGCCAGCAGCGCGGGCCCGGCGGGCAATCAGCCCCAGCATTTT. This translates into CASSAGPAGNQPQHF. Together with reference TRBV9 and TRBJ1-5, the CDR3 gives the full variable domain: DSGVTQTPKHLITATGQRVTLRCSPRSGDLSVYWYQQSLDQGLQFLIQYYNGEERAKGNILERFSAQQFPDLHSELNLSSLELGDSALYFCASSAGPAGNQPQHFGDGTRLSIL.

The chain has TRBV9 and TRBJ1-5, with 7 positions matching TRBD1. The CDR3 runs 15 residues. CDR1 SGDLS and CDR2 YYNGEE come from the germline V gene. V was clipped by 0 bases and J by 5 bases; unmatched bases: 5. The CDR3 DNA sequence: TGTGCCAGCAGCGTAGGACAGGGAGTGGATCAGCCCCAGCATTTT. This sequence encodes CASSVGQGVDQPQHF.

The rearrangement joins TRBV24-1 to TRBJ2-4; TRBD1 might be the D (6 bases). Deletions cut 5 bases from V and 6 bases from J, with 13 bases between. This CDR3 is 14 amino acids long. Per the germline V gene, CDR1 is KGHDR and CDR2 is SFDVKD. The CDR3 sequence: CATSAEGGRNIQYF. DNA of the CDR3: TGTGCCACCAGTGCGGAAGGGGGAAGAAACATTCAGTACTTC.

The chain is built from TRBV6-5 and TRBJ1-4; no firm D call. Between the trimmed V and J ends, which lost 7 bases and 7 bases, there was a span of 16 bases. This CDR3 has 14 residues. CDR1 is MNHEY, CDR2 SVGAGI, per germline. The CDR3 is CASTRLPATEKLFF. The CDR3 DNA reads as TGTGCCAGCACCCGTCTCCCCGCGACTGAAAAACTGTTTTTT.

The chain's CDR3 is CASGMGNYGYTF. In nucleotides, the CDR3 is TGTGCCTCAGGAATGGGGAACTATGGCTACACCTTC. The gene calls are TRBV6-5 and TRBJ1-2; D is unresolved. CDR3 length: 12 residues. V lost 11 bases to trimming and J lost 2 bases, with 12 bases between them. Germline CDR1 is MNHEY and CDR2 is SVGAGI.

This clone appeared a single time. CDR3 nucleotide sequence: TGTGCCAGCTCACAGGGCCGACTCCTAACCAAGAACACCGGGGAGCTGTTTTTT. Protein sequence: CASSQGRLLTKNTGELFF. J is TRBJ2-2 and V is TRBV18; D gene unclear. The CDR3 extends over 18 amino acids. V shed 4 bases and J shed 1 base, with 19 bases lying between them. Germline V gives CDR1 KGHSH, CDR2 LQKENI.

The rearrangement joins TRBV6-4 to TRBJ2-3; the match to TRBD2 covers 14 bases. From germline, CDR1 is MRHNA and CDR2 SNTAGT. This CDR3 is 15 amino acids long. The ends lost 6 bases at V and 5 bases at J; junction bases unmatched: 4. CDR3 nucleotides: TGTGCCAGCAGGGAAGGGACTAGCGGGGGAGATACGCAGTATTTT. It translates to CASREGTSGGDTQYF.

The CDR3 is CASSQPGLAGGGEQFF. As DNA, the CDR3 is TGTGCCAGCAGCCAACCGGGGCTAGCGGGGGGTGGGGAGCAGTTCTTC. The chain is built from TRBV7-8 and TRBJ2-1; 11 bases fit TRBD2. Germline CDR1 reads SGHVS; CDR2 reads FQNEAQ. This CDR3 has 16 amino acids. The junction had 13 bases not matched to a gene; V was cut back by 5 bases and J by 10 bases.

The V and J genes are TRBV27 and TRBJ2-1; the D is unclear. CDR3 length equals 12 residues. V was shortened by 5 bases and J by 10 bases, with 12 bases between the two germline ends. CDR1 is MNHEY and CDR2 is SMNVEV in the germline V gene (reference sequence). This chain's CDR3 is CASSLPKGEQFF. As DNA, the CDR3 is TGTGCCAGCAGTCTACCGAAAGGGGAGCAGTTCTTC.

The genes are TRBV15 and TRBJ2-3; D is possibly TRBD2 (7 bases). Trimming cost V 1 base and J 2 bases, with 10 bases left between them. Per germline, CDR1 LNHNV and CDR2 YYDKDF (reference sequence). The CDR3 sequence is 15 residues long. The CDR3 sequence: CATSRGGGDTDTQYF. The CDR3 DNA follows: TGTGCCACCAGCAGAGGCGGGGGCGACACAGATACGCAGTATTTT.

The chain combines TRBV29-1 with TRBJ1-1; D is unclear. The CDR3 spans 10 residues. Trimming took 7 bases from V and 7 from J, leaving 10 bases between them. Germline CDR1 reads SQVTM; CDR2 reads ANQGSEA. The CDR3 DNA reads as TGCAGCGGGGAGGAGGGTGAAGCTTTCTTT. Its protein is CSGEEGEAFF.

The chain combines TRBV10-3 with TRBJ1-1; 10 bases align to TRBD1. With V trimmed by 6 bases and J by 4 bases, 5 bases remained unmatched. Germline CDR1 ENHRY, CDR2 SYGVKD. The CDR3 contains 14 residues. The CDR3 coding sequence is TGTGCCATCAGGGCGACAGGGGGCGGCACTGAAGCTTTCTTT. It translates to CAIRATGGGTEAFF.

In its sample, this clone ranks as medium-sized. The genes are TRBV6-1 and TRBJ1-6; D is ambiguous. Trimming cost V 1 base and J 9 bases, with 7 bases left between them. There are 13 residues in the CDR3. Germline loops: CDR1 MNHNS, CDR2 SASEGT. The CDR3 DNA reads as TGTGCCAGCAGTGAAGATGCGACTTCACCCCTCCACTTT. Translation: CASSEDATSPLHF.